One sample yielded the 8 T cell receptor beta chains listed below, sequenced in a study of siplizumab effects on memory and regulatory T cells. Sequencing was performed with immunoSEQ multiplex PCR; in TCRdb, only in-frame clones are kept and a portion is missing. The sample shows approximately 100,000 clones, around 93% of them seen only once. Sequencing was done on a sample of non-Treg CD4+ T cells sorted from blood. The receptors originated from a human donor in good health.

The chain is built from TRBV7-6 and TRBJ2-5; the D is unclear. CDR3 length: 13 amino acids. The germline V and J ends were trimmed by 0 bases and 1 base, with 3 bases remaining between them. The germline CDR1 and CDR2 sequences are SGHVS and FNYEAQ. CDR3 protein: CASSLAPQETQYF. CDR3 bases: TGTGCCAGCAGCTTAGCGCCCCAAGAGACCCAGTACTTC.

The chain carries TRBV6-1 and TRBJ2-7; D might be TRBD1 (5 bases). The CDR3 consists of 14 residues. The V end lost 4 bases, the J end lost 2 bases, and 12 bases lay between the germline ends. Germline V gene lookup returns CDR1 MNHNS and CDR2 SASEGT. CDR3: CASSVAGRTYEQYF. The CDR3 region has the DNA TGTGCCAGCAGTGTGGCAGGGCGGACCTACGAGCAGTACTTC.

For the CDR3, the DNA is TGTGCCAGCGGGCAGGACAGGGGAGTCACTGAAGCTTTCTTT. It codes for CASGQDRGVTEAFF. The J gene is TRBJ1-1, the V gene TRBV2; 9 positions match TRBD1. V dropped 8 bases and J dropped 4; count of bases not matched to a gene: 8. Germline V gene data show CDR1 as SNHLY and CDR2 as FYNNEI. The CDR3 extends over 14 amino acids. The whole variable domain, remainder taken from reference TRBV2 and TRBJ1-1, is EPEVTQTPSHQVTQMGQEVILRCVPISNHLYFYWYRQILGQKVEFLVSFYNNEISEKSEIFDDQFSVERPDGSNFTLKIRSTKLEDSAMYFCASGQDRGVTEAFFGQGTRLTVV.

This chain connects TRBV6-1 to TRBJ1-1; D possibly corresponds to TRBD1 (6 bases). V was shortened by 5 bases and J by 7 bases, with 14 bases between the two germline ends. The germline V gene has CDR1 MNHNS and CDR2 SASEGT. The CDR3 is 13 amino acids. The CDR3 protein is CASSLRGGFEAFF. The CDR3 region has the DNA TGTGCCAGCAGTCTAAGGGGGGGTTTTGAAGCTTTCTTT.

The J gene is TRBJ2-1, the V gene TRBV10-2; 11 bases fit TRBD1. J was trimmed by 9 bases and V by 6 bases; bases with no gene match: 10. Germline CDR1 reads WSHSY; CDR2 reads SAAADI. The CDR3 loop spans 15 amino acids. The CDR3 sequence is CASRPGQGEFGEQFF. CDR3 DNA: TGCGCCAGCAGACCGGGACAGGGGGAATTTGGTGAGCAGTTCTTC.

The chain employs TRBV5-4 and TRBJ1-3, with 7 positions matching TRBD1. V lost 2 bases, J lost 3 bases, and 5 bases stayed unmatched. Per germline, CDR1 SGHNT and CDR2 YYREEE (reference sequence). CDR3 length: 15 amino acids. CDR3 in amino acids: CASSLDRVLGNTIYF. The CDR3 DNA follows: TGTGCCAGCAGCTTAGACAGGGTGCTTGGAAACACCATATATTTT.

This rearrangement joins TRBV30 to TRBJ2-3; 7 bases line up with TRBD2. The CDR3 totals 17 residues. Germline loops: CDR1 GTSNPN, CDR2 SVGIG (reference sequence). Germline trimming cut 2 bases from V and 0 bases from J; bases unmatched to any gene: 11. CDR3: CAWSSSYTSASTDTQYF. CDR3 coding DNA: TGTGCCTGGAGTTCCTCTTACACTAGCGCAAGCACAGATACGCAGTATTTT.

V usage is TRBV7-2 and J usage is TRBJ1-4; D remains ambiguous. Looked up from germline, CDR1 is SGHTA and CDR2 is FQGNSA. CDR3 size: 15 residues. The V end was cut by 1 base, the J end by 8 bases, with 14 bases between. The CDR3 DNA sequence: TGTGCCAGCAGCTTAGTGGCCGGGGTTCAAGAAAAACTGTTTTTT. Amino acid sequence: CASSLVAGVQEKLFF.